One and the same sample provided the 8 T cell receptor beta chains below, sequenced in a study of CD8+CD57+ T cells in acquired aplastic anemia. All sequencing subjects had displayed CD8+CD57+ cell expansion on flow cytometry. Researchers used genomic DNA as the template to profile TCR beta VDJ and CDR3. From the reads, TCRdb called clonotypes with MiXCR, one entry per CDR3 protein. The sample holds approximately 150,000 distinct CDR3 sequences, roughly 45% seen once. The sequenced sample consisted of sorted CD4+, CD8+, or CD8+CD57+ T cells (not recorded which) from PBMCs. Receptors were obtained from a human donor with aplastic anemia.

This clonotype is medium-sized (0.01 to 0.1%). The chain recombines TRBV25-1 with TRBJ1-1; maybe TRBD1 (6 bases). Trimming left V 4 bases short and J 4 bases short, with 13 bases between. The CDR3 sequence is 14 residues long. The V gene's germline CDR1 is MGHDK and CDR2 SYGVNS. The DNA of the CDR3 is TGTGCCAGCAGTGGGGCGTCGGGGGCCACTGAAGCTTTCTTT. The encoded protein is CASSGASGATEAFF.

The chain combines TRBV15 with TRBJ1-5; D remains unclear. Trimming shortened V by 0 bases and J by 3 bases, and 12 bases separated the two germline ends. The germline CDR1 and CDR2 sequences are LNHNV and YYDKDF (reference sequence). The CDR3 runs to 16 residues. Here the CDR3 DNA reads TGTGCCACCAGCAGAGATCTGGAAGGGAACAATCAGCCCCAGCATTTT. Translation: CATSRDLEGNNQPQHF.

The rearrangement uses TRBV25-1 and TRBJ1-1; the D is unclear. Germline loops: CDR1 MGHDK, CDR2 SYGVNS. CDR3 length: 16 amino acids. V lost 0 bases, J lost 1 base, and 12 bases lay in between. DNA of the CDR3: TGTGCCAGCAGTGAATACGGCGGGGTCGGGAACACTGAAGCTTTCTTT. Translation gives CASSEYGGVGNTEAFF. The whole variable domain, filled in from reference TRBV25-1 and TRBJ1-1, reads EADIYQTPRYLVIGTGKKITLECSQTMGHDKMYWYQQDPGMELHLIHYSYGVNSTEKGDLSSESTVSRIRTEHFPLTLESARPSHTSQYLCASSEYGGVGNTEAFFGQGTRLTVV.

By sample fraction, this clonotype is medium-sized (0.01 to 0.1%). The rearrangement links TRBV15 to TRBJ1-2; D remains unclear. Trimming removed 3 bases at V and 8 bases at J, with 10 bases between. The CDR3 sequence is 12 residues long. Germline CDR1 reads LNHNV; CDR2 reads YYDKDF (reference sequence). CDR3 loop: CATSSNGVGYTF. The CDR3 bases are TGTGCCACCAGCAGCAATGGGGTGGGCTACACCTTC.

This chain's CDR3 is CASTTAGGASQPQHF. In nucleotides, the CDR3 is TGTGCCAGTACCACGGCAGGGGGCGCAAGTCAGCCCCAGCATTTT. The chain employs TRBV19 and TRBJ1-5; TRBD1 agrees at 8 bases. CDR1 and CDR2 (germline): LNHDA, SQIVND (reference sequence). The V gene end was trimmed by 7 bases and the J gene end by 6 bases; junction bases not matched to a gene: 11. This CDR3 has 15 amino acids.

This clonotype was seen at least ten times. The chain employs TRBV10-3 and TRBJ2-1; 7 bases map to TRBD1. The V segment lost 8 bases and the J segment 6 bases; nucleotides outside the gene matches: 10. CDR3 length: 14 amino acids. Germline V gives CDR1 ENHRY, CDR2 SYGVKD. For the CDR3, the DNA is TGTGCCATCTCGAAGGGGGCTCGGTCCAATGAGCAGTTCTTC. Protein product: CAISKGARSNEQFF.

This clonotype was found many times. V is TRBV2 and J is TRBJ1-6, with D hard to call. With 3 bases removed from V and 4 bases from J, the gap between germline ends came to 10 bases. This CDR3 has 15 residues. Germline CDR1 reads SNHLY; CDR2 reads FYNNEI. The CDR3 loop is CASSESETYNSPLHF. CDR3 nucleotides: TGTGCCAGCAGTGAGTCTGAGACGTATAATTCACCCCTCCACTTT.

This clonotype was seen repeatedly, ten times or more. The rearrangement links TRBV2 to TRBJ2-3, with TRBD2 identical over 12 bases. CDR3 length equals 17 residues. Germline CDR1 SNHLY, CDR2 FYNNEI. Trimming cost V 6 bases and J 5 bases; bases outside gene matches: 12. The CDR3 nucleotides read TGTGCCAGCAGCCCCGGACGACTAGCGGGAGAAGGAGATACGCAGTATTTT. Its protein product is CASSPGRLAGEGDTQYF.